The clone carrying this T cell receptor beta chain was seen a single time. Its antigen is not known. A junction boundary mismatches the germline segment, possibly from a read error. This CDR3 is 16 amino acids long. Germline V CDR1 and CDR2: MDHEN, SYDVKM. Investigators prepared the TCR beta libraries by applying iRepertoire HTBI primers and Arm-PCR of CDR3 regions. TCRdb redid the calling of the multiplex PCR reads with MiXCR, one entry per CDR3 protein. This sample yields approximately 690,000 distinct CDR3 sequences, of which about 32% are seen a single time; under 50% belongs to the top ten. These data originate in a study of regulatory T cells in long-lasting Graves disease. Notes on the study in general: When disease was persistent, TRBV28, TRBJ1-2 and TRBJ2-5 were the favored segments.

The time point here: persistent/refractory GD, antithyroid drugs over 5 years with positive TRAb. After RNA was extracted from PBMCs, the TCR library was made from it. Graves' disease diagnosis used American Thyroid Association guidelines. Patients hailed from an endocrinology department in Xi'an, China. Collection of peripheral blood (roughly 9 milliliters) was done using EDTA tubes. The source is a female donor with Graves disease. The starting material was peripheral blood mononuclear cells (PBMCs), obtained when the disease was refractory, from a patient treated with antithyroid drugs. V is TRBV28 and J is TRBJ2-5, with D perhaps TRBD2 (6 bases). CDR3 in DNA: TGTGCCAGCAGTTACTCGATCGGGGCGGGGCAAGGGACCCAGTACTTT. As protein: CASSYSIGAGQGTQYF. The whole variable domain, filled in from reference TRBV28 and TRBJ2-5, reads DVKVTQSSRYLVKRTGEKVFLECVQDMDHENMFWYRQDPGLGLRLIYFSYDVKMKEKGDIPEGYSVSREKKERFSLILESASTNQTSMYLCASSYSIGAGQGTQYFGPGTRLLVL.